The sequence of this TCR beta chain was determined in a study of cytomegalovirus exposure and HLA in healthy donors. On the study more broadly: HLA-typed donors contributed 80 million to 85 million unique TCRs, which were held in an early data release. Whole-study results and caveats: Cytomegalovirus status was reportedly diagnosed by the classifier with high sensitivity and specificity.

Turning to this clone: Its specificity is unknown.

The germline gives CDR1 MNHEY, CDR2 SMNVEV (reference sequence). The CDR3 is 14 amino acids. Trimming took 3 bases from V and 1 from J, leaving 7 bases between them. PCR amplification relied on 60 Vbeta primers (plus 13 Jbeta primers). The method was immunoSEQ multiplex PCR; TCRdb's version includes in-frame clones alone and lacks a portion of them. The table has 90,000 to 100,000 clones, around 79% seen once. The V call is TRBV27, the J call TRBJ1-5, with D hard to call. The receptor comes from a woman aged 40-49 years in good health and CMV-seronegative. Sample: PBMCs. CDR3 in DNA: TGTGCCAGCAGTTTGACGGGGAGCAATCAGCCCCAGCATTTT. Translation: CASSLTGSNQPQHF.